In this sample, the clone carrying this T cell receptor (beta chain) turned up many times. As yet, its antigen is unknown. Germline V gene data show CDR1 as SGHAT and CDR2 as FQNNGV. With 4 bases removed from V and 1 base from J, the gap between germline ends came to 17 bases. The CDR3 has 17 amino acids. This sample was taken from a study of T cells in Graves' hyperthyroidism and ophthalmopathy. The study's findings and limits: Separating ophthalmopathy from stable hyperthyroidism was achieved by a 13 V-J model.

The investigators amplified TCR beta CDR3 regions from RNA transcripts. Using the HTBI primer set, a first-round RT-PCR was run on the TCR CDR3. Each CDR3 protein gets one entry after TCRdb re-called the multiplex PCR reads with MiXCR. The sample carries 490,000 or so distinct CDR3 sequences, 15% to 20% recorded once. Ophthalmopathy in the patients scored at least 3 on Clinical Activity Score and at least 4 on NOSPECS grade, lasting under 3 months. The chain is built from TRBV11-2 and TRBJ2-1; no clear D gene. This clonotype was obtained from a man aged 35 to 55 with Graves' ophthalmopathy. Specimen: blood. The CDR3 sequence: CASSSQASTGSYNEQFF. The DNA for the CDR3 is TGTGCCAGCAGCTCGCAGGCTAGTACGGGTTCCTACAATGAGCAGTTCTTC.